This entry lists 30 T cell receptor beta chains sequenced from one sample in a study of blood T cell repertoires in COVID-19 (dated by TCRdb to 2020 to 2021). The method behind the library was the immunoSEQ multiplex PCR assay. TCRdb carries this immuneACCESS record with in-frame sequences only. Its versions omit some clonotypes, under half of them owing to an unresolved V gene in the studies checked, with the rest unexplained. A total of 210,000 or so clones appear in this sample, 80% to 90% of them only once. The ten largest clonotypes hold 3% to 3.5% of the sample. Input material: PBMCs or T cells enriched from blood (not recorded which). These receptors all come from a woman aged 45-59 years in a cohort exposed to, infected with or recovered from COVID-19 (not recorded which).

This chain links TRBV10-3 with TRBJ2-7, with D tentatively TRBD1 (5 bases). V lost 3 bases and J lost 6, with 9 bases in between. The CDR3 spans 12 residues. Germline loops: CDR1 ENHRY, CDR2 SYGVKD. The CDR3 loop is CAISDQGPEQYF. In DNA form, the CDR3 reads TGTGCCATCAGTGATCAGGGCCCCGAGCAGTACTTC.

The chain uses TRBV4-2 and TRBJ1-2; tentative D call: TRBD1 (6 bases). The CDR3 sequence is 15 residues long. Trimming shortened V by 8 bases and J by 7 bases, and 23 bases separated the two germline ends. Germline assignment: CDR1 LGHNA and CDR2 YNFKEQ. The CDR3 reads CASARVGSGGSGYTF. The CDR3 DNA reads as TGTGCCAGCGCGAGGGTTGGGTCGGGGGGCTCTGGCTACACCTTC.

This clone was observed a handful of times. This chain joins TRBV24-1 and TRBJ2-3; TRBD1 is a possible D gene (6 bases). V lost 4 bases to trimming and J lost 3 bases, with 10 bases between them. Germline V gene data show CDR1 as KGHDR and CDR2 as SFDVKD. The CDR3 totals 14 residues. Written as DNA, the CDR3 is TGTGCCACCAGTGAGCCAACAGGGACAGATACGCAGTATTTT. Protein product: CATSEPTGTDTQYF.

This clone came up a few times. As DNA, the CDR3 is TGCGCCAGCAGCTTGGCCCAGGGCTCTGGAAACACCATATATTTT. It specifies CASSLAQGSGNTIYF. This sequence joins TRBV5-1 and TRBJ1-3, with TRBD1 as a possible D gene (5 bases). The CDR3 runs to 15 residues. CDR1 is SGHRS, CDR2 YFSETQ, per germline. Trimming cost V 0 bases and J 0 bases, with 7 bases left between them. Complete variable domain (other parts from reference TRBV5-1 and TRBJ1-3): KAGVTQTPRYLIKTRGQQVTLSCSPISGHRSVSWYQQTPGQGLQFLFEYFSETQRNKGNFPGRFSGRQFSNSRSEMNVSTLELGDSALYLCASSLAQGSGNTIYFGEGSWLTVV.

The chain uses TRBV4-1 and TRBJ2-7; TRBD2 might be the D (5 bases). CDR3 length: 13 residues. Trimming took off 2 bases at V and 4 bases at J, with 9 bases between the two ends. Germline V CDR1 and CDR2: MGHRA, YSYEKL. The CDR3 DNA sequence: TGCGCCAGCAGCCAAACACTAGTGTACGAGCAGTACTTC. Translation gives CASSQTLVYEQYF.

This clone was seen only once. The conserved final phenylalanine or tryptophan is absent from the CDR3, which likely points to a read error. Because the CDR3's place on the DNA is in doubt, the DNA is left out and the CDR3 is given as listed by TCRdb. This chain links TRBV19 with TRBJ1-4. Germline assignment: CDR1 LNHDA and CDR2 SQIVND (reference sequence). Termini included, the CDR3 measures 11 amino acids. CDR3 sequence reads: CASSIERPLVP.

This clone was counted only a few times. The CDR3 DNA sequence: TGTGCCAGCAGTGCTGGTGCAGTCACTGAAGCTTTCTTT. Translation: CASSAGAVTEAFF. The gene calls are TRBV27 and TRBJ1-1; D gene uncertain. Per germline, CDR1 MNHEY and CDR2 SMNVEV (reference sequence). Trimming pared 5 bases from V and 4 bases from J, leaving 11 bases between. This CDR3 contains 13 residues.

The chain links TRBV2 to TRBJ2-7; TRBD1 might be the D (7 bases). From germline, CDR1 is SNHLY and CDR2 FYNNEI. V lost 7 bases and J 1 base, leaving 14 bases between the germline ends. CDR3 length: 14 amino acids. The CDR3 nucleotides are TGTGCCAGCATGAGTCAGGGGGGTTCCTACGAGCAGTACTTC. It encodes CASMSQGGSYEQYF.

This rearrangement joins TRBV30 to TRBJ1-2; 8 nucleotides line up with TRBD1. CDR3 length equals 12 residues. J gave up 8 bases and V 2 bases, and 4 bases lay outside the gene matches. Germline CDR1 and CDR2: GTSNPN and SVGIG (reference sequence). CDR3 sequence (DNA): TGTGCCTGGAGTCAGGGGGCTGAAGGCTACACCTTC. Protein sequence: CAWSQGAEGYTF.

The chain is built from TRBV19 and TRBJ2-5, with TRBD2 matching over 13 bases. Germline assignment: CDR1 LNHDA and CDR2 SQIVND (reference sequence). CDR3 size: 17 residues. V was clipped by 5 bases and J by 7 bases; unmatched bases: 13. CDR3 protein: CASSPETSGGLRGTQYF. As DNA, the CDR3 is TGTGCCAGTAGTCCCGAGACTAGCGGGGGGCTGCGAGGGACCCAGTACTTC.

The chain employs TRBV5-6 and TRBJ2-3; the D is unclear. Between the trimmed V and J ends, which lost 2 bases and 5 bases, there was a span of 3 bases. The CDR3 extends over 11 amino acids. The germline CDR1 and CDR2 sequences are SGHDT and YYEEEE. The CDR3 loop reads CASSFQDTQYF. The CDR3 DNA follows: TGTGCCAGCAGCTTTCAAGATACGCAGTATTTT.

The chain is built from TRBV10-2 and TRBJ1-2; 8 nucleotides align to TRBD1. The CDR3 is made up of 15 amino acids. CDR1 is WSHSY, CDR2 SAAADI, per germline. J gave up 5 bases and V 0 bases, and 5 bases lay outside the gene matches. In DNA form, the CDR3 reads TGCGCCAGCAGTGAGTCTAATAGACAGGGGTATGGCTACACCTTC. Translating it yields CASSESNRQGYGYTF.

This chain uses TRBV4-3 with TRBJ1-3; tentatively, D is TRBD1 (5 bases). Germline V gene sequence: CDR1 LGHNA, CDR2 YSLEER. The CDR3 has 19 amino acids. The V end lost 4 bases, the J end lost 7 bases, and 29 bases lay between the germline ends. The CDR3 DNA is TGCGCCAGCAGCCCACAACCTATACAGGACCCTGAGCATGGGAACACCATATATTTT. Its protein product is CASSPQPIQDPEHGNTIYF.

This clone appeared once. This chain connects TRBV10-2 to TRBJ1-3; D gene uncertain. The CDR3 length is 16 residues. V was pared by 0 bases and J by 1 base, with 10 bases between. Germline V gene lookup returns CDR1 WSHSY and CDR2 SAAADI. The CDR3 nucleotides are TGCGCCAGCAGTGAGTCGAAGAGGGTTTCTGGAAACACCATATATTTT. Its translation is CASSESKRVSGNTIYF.

The chain is built from TRBV5-6 and TRBJ1-2; D unresolved. Trimming took off 0 bases at V and 8 bases at J, with 14 bases between the two ends. From germline, CDR1 is SGHDT and CDR2 YYEEEE. The CDR3 extends over 14 amino acids. The CDR3, as DNA: TGTGCCAGCAGCTTGGTTGGCGGGCTCCTGGGCTACACCTTC. It specifies CASSLVGGLLGYTF.

J is TRBJ2-3 and V is TRBV9; maybe TRBD1 (5 bases). Germline CDR1 and CDR2: SGDLS and YYNGEE. The CDR3 covers 16 residues. The V end lost 3 bases, the J end lost 0 bases, and 14 bases lay between the germline ends. The CDR3 DNA sequence: TGTGCCAGCAGCGGGGGCGCCACTCCTAGCACAGATACGCAGTATTTT. This translates into CASSGGATPSTDTQYF.

The genes are TRBV23-1 and TRBJ1-5; D is unclear. TRBV23-1 is an ORF; its function is uncertain. V was clipped by 2 bases and J by 0 bases, with 17 bases between them. The CDR3 runs to 18 residues. CDR3 sequence reads: CASSQPPPAGDSNQPQHF. As DNA, the CDR3 is TGCGCCAGCAGTCAACCACCACCGGCGGGTGATAGCAATCAGCCCCAGCATTTT.

J is TRBJ1-2 and V is TRBV5-5; perhaps TRBD1 as D (5 bases). The germline gives CDR1 SGHKS, CDR2 YYEKEE (reference sequence). This CDR3 has 14 amino acids. V was trimmed by 4 bases and J by 5 bases, leaving 15 bases between them. This CDR3 reads CASSETGGIYGYTF. CDR3 nucleotides: TGTGCCAGCAGCGAAACGGGGGGAATTTATGGCTACACCTTC.

V gene TRBV2 combines with J gene TRBJ2-7; D possibly corresponds to TRBD1 (5 bases). V lost 6 bases and J lost 2, with 20 bases in between. There are 16 residues in the CDR3. The germline V gene has CDR1 SNHLY and CDR2 FYNNEI. The CDR3 protein is CASRDQLGPPPYEQYF. The CDR3 DNA sequence: TGTGCCAGCAGAGACCAATTGGGGCCTCCCCCCTACGAGCAGTACTTC.

The chain carries TRBV30 and TRBJ1-2; D is uncertain. Looked up from germline, CDR1 is GTSNPN and CDR2 is SVGIG (reference sequence). Trimming cost V 2 bases and J 2 bases, with 6 bases left between them. The length of the CDR3 is 12 residues. The CDR3 here is CAWSRRNYGYTF. The CDR3 nucleotides are TGTGCCTGGAGTCGGCGGAACTATGGCTACACCTTC.

The chain employs TRBV11-3 and TRBJ1-6; D may be TRBD1 (5 bases). CDR1 and CDR2 (germline): SGHNT, YENEEA. This CDR3 is built from 19 residues. Trimming cost V 5 bases and J 2 bases, with 22 bases left between them. This chain's CDR3 is CASSPSPMSKGPYNSPLHF. The CDR3 DNA follows: TGTGCCAGCAGCCCCTCCCCAATGAGTAAGGGGCCCTATAATTCACCCCTCCACTTT.

J is TRBJ1-5 and V is TRBV6-2 or TRBV6-3; D unclear. This CDR3 has 18 amino acids. The V end lost 2 bases, the J end lost 0 bases, and 17 bases lay between the germline ends. CDR1 MNHEY and CDR2 SVGEGT come from the germline V gene. In DNA form, the CDR3 reads TGTGCCAGCAGTTACCCCACGGAACAGAGCTATAGCAATCAGCCCCAGCATTTT. It codes for CASSYPTEQSYSNQPQHF.

The V gene is TRBV7-9, the J gene TRBJ1-4; D uncertain. The CDR3 totals 15 residues. Per germline, CDR1 SEHNR and CDR2 FQNEAQ (reference sequence). V was trimmed by 5 bases and J by 8 bases, leaving 18 bases between them. The CDR3, as DNA: TGTGCCAGCAGCGATAGTGATGTAGGAGGGGAAAAACTGTTTTTT. Translation: CASSDSDVGGEKLFF. The entire variable domain, with the rest obtained from reference TRBV7-9 and TRBJ1-4, is as follows: DTGVSQNPRHKITKRGQNVTFRCDPISEHNRLYWYRQTLGQGPEFLTYFQNEAQLEKSRLLSDRFSAERPKGSFSTLEIQRTEQGDSAMYLCASSDSDVGGEKLFFGSGTQLSVL.

This chain links TRBV5-1 with TRBJ1-2; D unclear. V lost 0 bases and J 2 bases, leaving 11 bases between the germline ends. This CDR3 comprises 15 residues. Per germline, CDR1 SGHRS and CDR2 YFSETQ. CDR3 bases: TGCGCCAGCAGCTTGGTAATGGCGGCGAACTATGGCTACACCTTC. Encoded protein: CASSLVMAANYGYTF.

The rearrangement joins TRBV27 to TRBJ2-3, with TRBD2 matching over 9 bases. Losses at the gene ends were 6 bases for V and 3 bases for J; bases not matched to a gene: 10. CDR1 and CDR2 from the germline V gene are MNHEY and SMNVEV (reference sequence). The CDR3 length is 16 residues. CDR3 amino acids: CASSQVSGGWTDTQYF. The CDR3 DNA reads TGTGCCAGCAGCCAGGTTAGCGGGGGTTGGACAGATACGCAGTATTTT.

The genes are TRBV5-6 and TRBJ2-3; 11 bases are shared with TRBD2. CDR3 size: 16 residues. CDR1 is SGHDT, CDR2 YYEEEE, per germline. The trim removed 4 bases at V and 2 bases at J, leaving 6 bases unmatched. CDR3 nucleotide sequence: TGTGCCAGCAGCCCTGGGACTAGCGGACCCACAGATACGCAGTATTTT. Protein: CASSPGTSGPTDTQYF. The whole variable domain, remainder taken from reference TRBV5-6 and TRBJ2-3, is DAGVTQSPTHLIKTRGQQVTLRCSPKSGHDTVSWYQQALGQGPQFIFQYYEEEERQRGNFPDRFSGHQFPNYSSELNVNALLLGDSALYLCASSPGTSGPTDTQYFGPGTRLTVL.

The rearrangement joins TRBV30 to TRBJ1-3, with D perhaps matching TRBD1 (5 bases). CDR3 length: 13 residues. V dropped 3 bases and J dropped 7 bases, with 13 bases sitting between them. CDR1 and CDR2 (germline): GTSNPN, SVGIG (reference sequence). CDR3 bases: TGTGCCTGGAGAACAGGAGGGTCTAACACCATATATTTT. Translating it yields CAWRTGGSNTIYF. Drawing the rest from reference TRBV30 and TRBJ1-3, the complete variable domain is SQTIHQWPATLVQPVGSPLSLECTVEGTSNPNLYWYRQAAGRGLQLLFYSVGIGQISSEVPQNLSASRPQDRQFILSSKKLLLSDSGFYLCAWRTGGSNTIYFGEGSWLTVV.

The rearrangement uses TRBV20-1 and TRBJ1-6, with D unclear. Germline CDR1 and CDR2: DFQATT and SNEGSKA (reference sequence). V was trimmed by 3 bases and J by 1 base, leaving 7 bases between them. The CDR3 loop spans 14 amino acids. Here the CDR3 reads CSASPGSYNSPLHF. Written as DNA, the CDR3 is TGCAGTGCTAGTCCCGGGTCCTATAATTCACCCCTCCACTTT.

The chain employs TRBV9 and TRBJ2-2, with D possibly matching TRBD2 (7 bases). The length of the CDR3 is 16 residues. V was cut by 3 bases and J by 7 bases, with 19 bases left in between. Germline-derived CDR1 and CDR2 are SGDLS and YYNGEE. The DNA for the CDR3 is TGTGCCAGCAGCGGAGGTCCGGGGGGCTTAAACGGGGAGCTGTTTTTT. Translation gives CASSGGPGGLNGELFF.

This rearrangement joins TRBV19 to TRBJ1-6; 11 bases are shared with TRBD1. The germline gives CDR1 LNHDA, CDR2 SQIVND (reference sequence). This CDR3 is built from 14 residues. With 5 bases clipped from V and 10 bases from J, the junction kept 4 bases outside the gene matches. The CDR3 region is CASSGGQGASPLHF. The CDR3 DNA is TGTGCCAGTAGTGGAGGACAGGGGGCATCACCCCTCCACTTT.